The 29 T cell receptor beta chains given below trace back to one sample, sequenced in a study of T cell responses to AZD1222 COVID-19 vaccine. Measured with immunoSEQ multiplex PCR; TCRdb has only the in-frame clones, and not every one. The sample has some 150,000 clones; 85% to 95% are singletons. The sample here was peripheral blood, taken on day 0 of AZD1222 vaccination. Receptors were obtained from an adult in good health.

CDR3 DNA: TGTGCCAGCTCACCAAATTCTTTACGAAATGAAAAACTGTTTTTT. This translates into CASSPNSLRNEKLFF. The gene calls are TRBV18 and TRBJ1-4; D call uncertain. The CDR3 spans 15 residues. Germline CDR1 reads KGHSH; CDR2 reads LQKENI. V dropped 2 bases and J dropped 5 bases, with 12 bases sitting between them.

This clone is a singleton in its sample. The J gene is TRBJ1-2, the V gene TRBV19; TRBD1 matches at 7 bases. CDR1 is LNHDA and CDR2 is SQIVND in the germline V gene (reference sequence). Losses at the gene ends were 5 bases for V and 2 bases for J; bases not matched to a gene: 5. The CDR3 is made up of 14 amino acids. CDR3 sequence (DNA): TGTGCCAGTAGTTGGACAGGTGGAAACTATGGCTACACCTTC. This encodes CASSWTGGNYGYTF.

The V and J genes are TRBV28 and TRBJ1-1; the match to TRBD1 covers 12 bases. CDR3 size: 14 residues. Looked up from germline, CDR1 is MDHEN and CDR2 is SYDVKM. J lost 8 bases, V lost 6 bases, and 7 bases had no gene match. The CDR3, as DNA: TGTGCCAGCAGCCCGGGACAGGGGGCAGCCGAAGCTTTCTTT. It encodes CASSPGQGAAEAFF.

The CDR3: CASSYQGDASPLHF. The CDR3 coding sequence is TGCGCCAGCAGCTATCAGGGAGATGCTTCACCCCTCCACTTT. J is TRBJ1-6 and V is TRBV5-1; possible D gene TRBD1, 5 bases. V shed 3 bases and J shed 9 bases, with 13 bases lying between them. CDR3 length: 14 residues. Germline V gene sequence: CDR1 SGHRS, CDR2 YFSETQ.

The chain joins TRBV4-1 to TRBJ1-5, with a tentative D call TRBD1 (5 bases). In germline, CDR1 is MGHRA, CDR2 YSYEKL. Trimming took off 3 bases at V and 6 bases at J, with 18 bases between the two ends. The CDR3 has 16 amino acids. The CDR3 loop is CASSHLAREVGQPQHF. CDR3 in DNA: TGCGCCAGCAGCCATTTAGCCAGGGAGGTTGGTCAGCCCCAGCATTTT.

The CDR3 here is CASSLAYGDRDGYTF. For the CDR3, the DNA is TGTGCCAGCAGCTTAGCGTACGGGGACAGAGATGGCTACACCTTC. The chain couples TRBV7-9 to TRBJ1-2; 7 positions match TRBD1. V was clipped by 0 bases and J by 6 bases; unmatched bases: 7. Germline V gene sequence: CDR1 SEHNR, CDR2 FQNEAQ (reference sequence). CDR3 length: 15 residues.

V is TRBV19 and J is TRBJ2-2; the match to TRBD2 covers 7 bases. Germline lookup yields CDR1 LNHDA and CDR2 SQIVND (reference sequence). V gave up 7 bases and J gave up 3 bases; unmatched junction bases: 11. The CDR3 covers 16 residues. The CDR3 is CASTSPGTTDTGELFF. The CDR3 DNA follows: TGTGCCAGTACCTCACCCGGGACTACCGACACCGGGGAGCTGTTTTTT.

The V gene is TRBV5-1, the J gene TRBJ2-5; no reliable D call. The CDR3 runs to 14 residues. Germline V CDR1 and CDR2: SGHRS, YFSETQ. Trimming took 4 bases from V and 2 from J, leaving 12 bases between them. CDR3 loop: CASSPGVVQETQYF. CDR3 coding DNA: TGCGCCAGCAGCCCCGGTGTCGTACAAGAGACCCAGTACTTC.

The chain carries TRBV5-1 and TRBJ2-1, with D hard to call. There are 14 residues in the CDR3. CDR1 and CDR2 (germline): SGHRS, YFSETQ. V was clipped by 0 bases and J by 8 bases, with 12 bases between them. The CDR3 protein is CASSLGTPADEQFF. The CDR3 DNA sequence: TGCGCCAGCAGCTTGGGGACCCCGGCCGATGAGCAGTTCTTC.

The chain combines TRBV6-7 with TRBJ2-5, with a tentative D call TRBD2 (6 bases). TRBV6-7 is an ORF, with its function uncertain. The length of the CDR3 is 17 residues. The V and J ends lost 0 bases and 0 bases respectively, with 14 bases between them. CDR3 loop: CASSYSNREKYQETQYF. The CDR3, as DNA: TGTGCCAGCAGTTACTCAAATCGGGAGAAGTACCAAGAGACCCAGTACTTC.

The chain links TRBV18 to TRBJ1-5, with 7 bases lining up with TRBD1. The CDR3 extends over 15 amino acids. Germline-derived CDR1 and CDR2 are KGHSH and LQKENI. V lost 6 bases and J lost 6; bases outside the gene matches: 11. The CDR3 nucleotides read TGTGCCAGCTCCTCCATGCAGGGGGACATTCAGCCCCAGCATTTT. Amino acid sequence: CASSSMQGDIQPQHF.

With regard to this clone: One end of the junction does not line up with germline, which may come from a read error. The V and J genes are TRBV7-9 and TRBJ1-1, with TRBD1 as a possible D gene (6 bases). In germline, CDR1 is SEHNR, CDR2 FQNEAQ (reference sequence). This CDR3 contains 14 residues. The CDR3 loop is CASSLAQGQTEAFF. As DNA, the CDR3 is TGTGCCAGCAGTTTAGCTCAGGGGCAAACTGAAGCTTTCTTT.

This chain uses TRBV5-1 with TRBJ1-5; D is unresolved. Trimming cost V 0 bases and J 2 bases, with 9 bases left between them. Germline CDR1 reads SGHRS; CDR2 reads YFSETQ. The CDR3 spans 15 residues. CDR3 sequence: CASSLAGVGNQPQHF. In DNA, the CDR3 is TGCGCCAGCAGCTTGGCGGGAGTCGGCAATCAGCCCCAGCATTTT. Full variable domain (missing parts from reference TRBV5-1 and TRBJ1-5): KAGVTQTPRYLIKTRGQQVTLSCSPISGHRSVSWYQQTPGQGLQFLFEYFSETQRNKGNFPGRFSGRQFSNSRSEMNVSTLELGDSALYLCASSLAGVGNQPQHFGDGTRLSIL.

The chain couples TRBV4-1 to TRBJ1-2; D possibly corresponds to TRBD1 (5 bases). The CDR3 runs 13 residues. Trimming cost V 4 bases and J 8 bases, with 14 bases left between them. Germline CDR1 MGHRA, CDR2 YSYEKL. CDR3 DNA sequence: TGCGCCAGCAGCCCCGGAAGGGGTGAGGGCTACACCTTC. Translation: CASSPGRGEGYTF.

The gene calls are TRBV12-3 or TRBV12-4 and TRBJ1-1, with a possible D match to TRBD1 (6 bases). Trimming cost V 3 bases and J 5 bases, with 10 bases left between them. The CDR3 is 13 amino acids. The DNA of the CDR3 is TGTGCCAGCAGTTTCAGGGGACGTACTGAAGCTTTCTTT. This encodes CASSFRGRTEAFF.

The V and J genes are TRBV28 and TRBJ1-6, with no clear D. The CDR3 runs 15 residues. Trimming shortened V by 1 base and J by 5 bases, and 9 bases separated the two germline ends. Per the germline V gene, CDR1 is MDHEN and CDR2 is SYDVKM. CDR3 nucleotide sequence: TGTGCCAGCAGTTTATACAGTATTCATAATTCACCCCTCCACTTT. Protein sequence: CASSLYSIHNSPLHF.

The chain combines TRBV5-1 with TRBJ2-1; D is unresolved. The germline V gene encodes CDR1 SGHRS and CDR2 YFSETQ. The germline V and J ends were trimmed by 1 base and 9 bases, with 8 bases remaining between them. The CDR3 is 12 residues long. Here the CDR3 reads CASSLLGFEQFF. The CDR3 DNA sequence: TGCGCCAGCAGCTTGTTGGGGTTTGAGCAGTTCTTC.

This chain joins TRBV20-1 and TRBJ1-2; D call uncertain. Trimming shortened V by 3 bases and J by 3 bases, and 5 bases separated the two germline ends. Germline values: CDR1 DFQATT, CDR2 SNEGSKA (reference sequence). This CDR3 comprises 11 residues. The CDR3 DNA follows: TGCAGTGCTAGGGAGCACTATGGCTACACCTTC. Translating gives CSAREHYGYTF.

To note about this clone: The same CDR3 arises from other DNA sequences in this sample as well. The chain carries TRBV18 and TRBJ1-1; D perhaps matches TRBD1 (6 bases). V was cut by 3 bases and J by 1 base, with 6 bases left in between. The CDR3 totals 13 residues. Germline lookup yields CDR1 KGHSH and CDR2 LQKENI. The CDR3 here is CASSPGQNTEAFF. The CDR3 bases are TGTGCCAGCTCACCGGGACAGAACACTGAAGCTTTCTTT.

For the CDR3, the DNA is TGTGCCAGCAGCTATGGGACAGGGGGTAACTATGGCTACACCTTC. It is translated as CASSYGTGGNYGYTF. The gene calls are TRBV9 and TRBJ1-2, with 11 positions matching TRBD1. V lost 4 bases, J lost 1 base, and 3 bases stayed unmatched. There are 15 residues in the CDR3. CDR1 is SGDLS, CDR2 YYNGEE, per germline.

The rearrangement links TRBV10-1 to TRBJ2-5; D perhaps matches TRBD2 (7 bases). Germline V CDR1 and CDR2: WNHNN, SYGVQD (reference sequence). The CDR3 length is 14 residues. Trimming left V 3 bases short and J 6 bases short, with 14 bases between. CDR3 coding DNA: TGCGCCAGCAGTGAAGGCGGGGGCGAAAAGACCCAGTACTTC. This codes for CASSEGGGEKTQYF.

This chain links TRBV2 with TRBJ2-2; tentative D call: TRBD1 (6 bases). Germline V gene sequence: CDR1 SNHLY, CDR2 FYNNEI. The CDR3 is made up of 14 amino acids. The V gene lost 8 bases and the J gene lost 1 base, with 11 bases spanning the gap. For the CDR3, the DNA is TGTGCCAGCCTACAGGGAGAGAACACCGGGGAGCTGTTTTTT. Translation gives CASLQGENTGELFF.

The V and J genes are TRBV24-1 and TRBJ2-2, with D perhaps given as TRBD1 or TRBD2 (6 bases each). Germline CDR1 is KGHDR and CDR2 is SFDVKD. Deletions cut 1 base from V and 4 bases from J, with 12 bases between. This CDR3 contains 16 residues. CDR3 amino acids: CATSDFTQGGTGELFF. CDR3 coding DNA: TGTGCCACCAGTGATTTTACACAGGGAGGCACCGGGGAGCTGTTTTTT.

This chain joins TRBV29-1 and TRBJ1-3; 7 nucleotides line up with TRBD1. CDR3 length equals 13 residues. V gave up 5 bases and J gave up 2 bases; unmatched junction bases: 3. Germline V CDR1 and CDR2: SQVTM, ANQGSEA. The DNA of the CDR3 is TGCAGCGTTTGGGACAGTGCTGGAAACACCATATATTTT. Its protein product is CSVWDSAGNTIYF. The full variable domain, in which reference TRBV29-1 and TRBJ1-3 provide the parts outside the CDR3, is SAVISQKPSRDICQRGTSLTIQCQVDSQVTMMFWYRQQPGQSLTLIATANQGSEATYESGFVIDKFPISRPNLTFSTLTVSNMSPEDSSIYLCSVWDSAGNTIYFGEGSWLTVV.

This chain uses TRBV12-3 or TRBV12-4 with TRBJ1-2; D may be TRBD1 (5 bases). This CDR3 is 11 amino acids long. The CDR3 coding sequence is TGTGGGACATCCGGAGTCTATGGCTACACCTTC. Amino acid sequence: CGTSGVYGYTF.

The rearrangement joins TRBV7-2 to TRBJ1-1; D is unresolved. Trimming cost V 3 bases and J 2 bases, with 10 bases left between them. Germline V gives CDR1 SGHTA, CDR2 FQGNSA. The CDR3 consists of 14 residues. CDR3 loop: CASSFLLVNTEAFF. CDR3 nucleotide sequence: TGTGCCAGCAGCTTTTTGCTGGTTAACACTGAAGCTTTCTTT.

The CDR3 nucleotides read TGTGCCAGCAGCAAATATTTACGGGACAGGGGCACCTACGAGCAGTACGTC. Its translation: CASSKYLRDRGTYEQYV. The chain joins TRBV21-1 to TRBJ2-7; the table's D call, TRBD1, was not checked against the DNA. TRBV21-1 is labeled a pseudogene. The CDR3 covers 17 residues.

This chain uses TRBV7-9 with TRBJ2-3; 10 nucleotides align to TRBD2. This CDR3 region has 15 residues. Germline V gene lookup returns CDR1 SEHNR and CDR2 FQNEAQ (reference sequence). V lost 3 bases to trimming and J lost 5 bases; unmatched junction nucleotides: 5. CDR3 coding DNA: TGTGCCAGCAGCTTCCTAGCGGGGGAGGGAGATACGCAGTATTTT. Translated: CASSFLAGEGDTQYF.

This clone was counted only a few times. The chain employs TRBV4-1 and TRBJ2-3; TRBD2 aligns across 10 bases. Trimming removed 4 bases from V and 2 bases from J; junction bases left unmatched: 6. The CDR3 is made up of 16 amino acids. CDR1 is MGHRA, CDR2 YSYEKL, per germline. As DNA, the CDR3 is TGCGCCAGCAGCCCCCTACTAGCGGGGTACACAGATACGCAGTATTTT. It specifies CASSPLLAGYTDTQYF.